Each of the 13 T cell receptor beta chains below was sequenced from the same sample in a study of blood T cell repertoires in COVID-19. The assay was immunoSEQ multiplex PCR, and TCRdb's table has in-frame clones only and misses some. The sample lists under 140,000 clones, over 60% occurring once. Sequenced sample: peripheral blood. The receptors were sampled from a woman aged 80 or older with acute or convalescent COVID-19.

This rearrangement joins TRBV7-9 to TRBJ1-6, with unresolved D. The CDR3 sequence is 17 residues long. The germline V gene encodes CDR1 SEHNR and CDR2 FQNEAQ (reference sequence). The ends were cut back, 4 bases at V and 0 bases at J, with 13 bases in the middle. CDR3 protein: CASSSEASYSYNSPLHF. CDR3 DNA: TGTGCCAGCAGCTCAGAAGCGAGCTACTCCTATAATTCACCCCTCCACTTT.

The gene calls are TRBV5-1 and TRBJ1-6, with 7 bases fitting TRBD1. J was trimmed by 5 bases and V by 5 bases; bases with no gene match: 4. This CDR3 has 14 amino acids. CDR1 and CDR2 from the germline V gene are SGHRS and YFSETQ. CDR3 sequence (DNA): TGCGCCAGCAGAACGGGACAGAATAATTCACCCCTCCACTTT. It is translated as CASRTGQNNSPLHF.

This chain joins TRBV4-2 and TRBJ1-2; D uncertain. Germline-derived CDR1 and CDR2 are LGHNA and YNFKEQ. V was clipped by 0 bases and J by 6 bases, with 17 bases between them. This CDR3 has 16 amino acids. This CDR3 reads CASSQDLRAGRNGYTF. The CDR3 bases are TGTGCCAGCAGCCAAGATCTGAGGGCCGGTCGGAATGGCTACACCTTC.

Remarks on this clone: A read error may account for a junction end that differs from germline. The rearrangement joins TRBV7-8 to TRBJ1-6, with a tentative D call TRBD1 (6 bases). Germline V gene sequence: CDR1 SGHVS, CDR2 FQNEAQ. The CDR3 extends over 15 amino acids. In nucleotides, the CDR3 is TGTGCCAGCTGCTTAGGGTGGGGGCCTAATTCACCCCTCCACTTT. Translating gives CASCLGWGPNSPLHF.

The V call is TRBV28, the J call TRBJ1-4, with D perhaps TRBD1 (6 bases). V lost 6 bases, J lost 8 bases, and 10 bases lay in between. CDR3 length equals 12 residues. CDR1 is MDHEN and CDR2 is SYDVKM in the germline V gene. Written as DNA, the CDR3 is TGTGCCAGCAGAATACAGGGAGAAAAACTGTTTTTT. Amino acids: CASRIQGEKLFF. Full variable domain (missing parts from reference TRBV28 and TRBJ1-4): DVKVTQSSRYLVKRTGEKVFLECVQDMDHENMFWYRQDPGLGLRLIYFSYDVKMKEKGDIPEGYSVSREKKERFSLILESASTNQTSMYLCASRIQGEKLFFGSGTQLSVL.

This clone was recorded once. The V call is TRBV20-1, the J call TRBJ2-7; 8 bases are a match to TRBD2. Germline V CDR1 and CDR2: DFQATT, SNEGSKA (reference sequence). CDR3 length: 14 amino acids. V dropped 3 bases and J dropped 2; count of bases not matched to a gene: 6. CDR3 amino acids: CSASVPGRAYEQYF. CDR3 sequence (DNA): TGCAGTGCTAGTGTTCCCGGGAGGGCCTACGAGCAGTACTTC.

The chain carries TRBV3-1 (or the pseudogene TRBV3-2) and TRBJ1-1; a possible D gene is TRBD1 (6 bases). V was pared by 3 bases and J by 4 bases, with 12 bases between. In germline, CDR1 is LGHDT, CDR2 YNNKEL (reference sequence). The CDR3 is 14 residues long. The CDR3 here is CASSQPPGVTEAFF. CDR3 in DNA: TGTGCCAGCAGCCAGCCCCCAGGGGTCACTGAAGCTTTCTTT.

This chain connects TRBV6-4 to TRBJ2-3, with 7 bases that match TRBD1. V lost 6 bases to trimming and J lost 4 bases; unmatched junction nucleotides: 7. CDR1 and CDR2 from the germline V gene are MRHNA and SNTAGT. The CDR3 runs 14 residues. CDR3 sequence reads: CASSPGQQSDTQYF. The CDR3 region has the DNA TGTGCCAGCAGCCCGGGACAGCAGTCAGATACGCAGTATTTT.

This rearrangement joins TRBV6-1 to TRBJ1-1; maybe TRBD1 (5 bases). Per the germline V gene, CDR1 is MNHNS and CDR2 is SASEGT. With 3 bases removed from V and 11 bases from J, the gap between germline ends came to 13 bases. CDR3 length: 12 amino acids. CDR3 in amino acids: CASSEPPGWAFF. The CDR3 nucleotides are TGTGCCAGCAGTGAGCCGCCAGGGTGGGCTTTCTTT.

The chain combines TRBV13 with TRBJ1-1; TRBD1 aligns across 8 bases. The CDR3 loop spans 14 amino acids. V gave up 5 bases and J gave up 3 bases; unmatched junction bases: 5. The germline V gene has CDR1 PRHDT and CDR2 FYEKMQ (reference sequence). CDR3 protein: CASSPQTGDTEAFF. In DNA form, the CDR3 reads TGTGCCAGCAGCCCGCAGACAGGGGACACTGAAGCTTTCTTT.

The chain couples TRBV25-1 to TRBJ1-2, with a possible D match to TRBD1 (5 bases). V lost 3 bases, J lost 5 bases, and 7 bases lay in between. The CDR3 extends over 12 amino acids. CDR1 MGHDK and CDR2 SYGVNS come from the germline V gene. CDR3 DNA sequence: TGTGCCAGCAGTGAGACAGATTATGGCTACACCTTC. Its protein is CASSETDYGYTF.

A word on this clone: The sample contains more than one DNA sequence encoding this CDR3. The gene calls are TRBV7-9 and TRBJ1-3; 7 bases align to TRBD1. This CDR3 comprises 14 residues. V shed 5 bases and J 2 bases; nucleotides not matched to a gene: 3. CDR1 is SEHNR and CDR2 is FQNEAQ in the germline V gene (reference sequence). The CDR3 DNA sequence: TGTGCCAGCAGCCCCGGGACAGCTGGAAACACCATATATTTT. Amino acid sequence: CASSPGTAGNTIYF.

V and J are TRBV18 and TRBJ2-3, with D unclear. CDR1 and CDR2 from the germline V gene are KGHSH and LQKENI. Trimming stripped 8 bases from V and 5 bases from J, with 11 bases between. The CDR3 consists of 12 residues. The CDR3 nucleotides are TGTGCCAGCCAATTGGGCCAAGATACGCAGTATTTT. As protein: CASQLGQDTQYF.